This T cell receptor beta chain was obtained from a study of vaccination and CD4 T cells after COVID-19. At the level of the study: Sampling post-COVID took place a median roughly 92 days after diagnosis (range 35 to 161).

The treatment was: roughly 11-day PBMC culture with coronavirus spike peptide pools or control peptides (ViraFEST assay). TCRs were sequenced by ViraFEST after antigen-specific T cells had been expanded with peptide pools. About 2 million PBMCs were grown per well alongside approximately 9.2 IU/ml IL-2 and about 9.9 ug/ml peptide pools. Germline CDR1 reads SGDLS; CDR2 reads YYNGEE. The CDR3 contains 16 residues. V was shortened by 0 bases and J by 0 bases, with 11 bases between the two germline ends. Broader study findings: Researchers report that 304 of 307 vaccine-specific clones in convalescent patients proved spike mono-reactive.

This clonotype has just one count. Antigen specificity is unknown. Researchers used the Oncomine TCR Beta short-read assay to sequence DNA from cultured CD4+ T cells. Using its own MiXCR run on the PCR reads, TCRdb lists one record per CDR3 protein. This table holds around 15,000 distinct CDR3 sequences, approximately 60% found once. This chain joins TRBV9 and TRBJ2-3; possibly TRBD2 for D (6 bases). The TCR was taken from a human donor who had recovered from COVID-19. This sample comprised CD4+ T cells from blood, cultured in vitro, obtained after SARS-CoV-2 vaccination. CDR3 loop: CASSVEAGGSTDTQYF. CDR3 DNA: TGTGCCAGCAGCGTAGAGGCCGGGGGAAGCACAGATACGCAGTATTTT.